This TCR beta chain was profiled in a study of cytomegalovirus exposure and HLA in healthy donors (dated by TCRdb to about 2017). Looking at the study overall: In an earlier analysis of roughly 500 of the donors, about 270 Gb of sequence data and some 120 million unique TCR beta sequences from 180 million or so T cells were reported. About 330 gigabases of sequencing data and approximately 91 million unique TCR sequences made up an early release that covered nearly 650 HLA-typed donors. The genetic ancestry cluster associated with self-reported Caucasian donors included roughly 84% of the 398 genotyped donors. The study aimed to test whether cataloging public T cell receptors could reveal signatures of past pathogen exposure. The study profiled the T cell repertoires of 500 to 800 subjects by immunosequencing and related them to cytomegalovirus serostatus. In addition to the first cohort of around 670 subjects, a separate validation cohort of around 110 different subjects was used. The study combined high-throughput TCR immunosequencing, statistical association of individual TCRs with disease status, and machine learning to predict cytomegalovirus infection status. In a later analysis, previously published TCR beta repertoires from several hundred donors were re-analyzed and high-resolution HLA genotyping was added so that TCR occurrence patterns could be studied. In the later analysis, no new phenotypic data were used to find candidate immune exposures; instead, reliance was placed on TCR beta sequences and their occurrence across donors. An earlier analysis of several hundred of the donors applied high-throughput TCR beta sequencing to assess whether each TCR beta V gene segment acted as functional or pseudogenic. Donor age, sex, ethnicity and CMV serostatus were compiled alongside the repertoire data. In a later genetic analysis, genome-wide SNP genotypes for about three fifths of the 666 donors were used, and that subset was treated as a discovery cohort. All discovery cohort repertoires had been generated using a single sequencing platform. HLA typing included class I and class II loci at four-digit resolution. The number of donors typed differed by locus, with about 629-630 for A, B, C, DRB1 and DQB1, roughly 520 for DQA1, over 600 for DPA1, and approximately 470 for DPB1. Because of strong linkage in the cohort, five DR-DQ haplotypes were treated as single units for association and clustering. Among some 400 genotyped donors of the cohort, an average of about 240,000 unique TCR beta nucleotide sequences was sequenced per donor, of which roughly 17% were non-productive.

This clone has only a few counts. Its specific antigen is unknown. At one end the junction does not follow the germline gene, possibly because of a read error. The cohort was made up of approximately 670 healthy bone marrow donors. At the time of sampling, all cohort members were nominally healthy, though unrecorded immune exposures were likely present. The donor tested CMV seronegative, placing the donor among the 350 or so seronegative members of the cohort. Each donor provided a peripheral blood sample, and peripheral blood mononuclear cells were used for TCR beta sequencing. Genomic DNA was extracted from the blood cell samples with the Qiagen DNeasy Blood Extraction Kit. Receptor libraries were prepared by the immunoSEQ multiplex PCR assay. For the multiplex PCR, a mixture combining 60 forward primers for TCR Vbeta segments and 13 reverse primers for TCR Jbeta segments was used. The CDR3 region of rearranged TCR beta genes was amplified from genomic DNA by a multiplex PCR assay. The amplified TCR beta libraries were sequenced on the Illumina HiSeq System as 87-base-pair reads. The published analysis was carried out like this. In a later analysis, 70 million to 95 million unique TCR beta chains were counted across the 500 to 700 repertoires, and roughly 11 million of these chains were shared by at least two donors. Raw reads were error-corrected and collapsed into unique sequences by a nearest-neighbor algorithm in which closely related sequences were merged to remove PCR and sequencing errors. V, D and J gene segments were assigned by aligning CDR3 sequences to IMGT reference sequences. For a sequence to be retained, a match of at least six nucleotides to both a V gene segment and a J gene segment was required. A rearrangement counted as productive if the CDR3 had no stop codons and remained in frame with V and J, and every other rearrangement counted as non-productive. CDR3 was defined by IMGT convention, running from the second conserved V-encoded cysteine to the conserved J-encoded phenylalanine. Sequences without an unambiguous match to a single V gene segment were excluded from the earlier analysis of a few hundred of the donors. An earlier analysis of approximately 590 of the donors called V segments functional above 56.7% productive rearrangements and segregating when the between-donor standard deviation exceeded 5%. A statistical classification framework was built for diagnosing cytomegalovirus status from the catalog of TCR beta chain sequences. A later analysis assigned V and J genes by comparing TCR nucleotide sequences with IMGT/GENE-DB human TR gene sequences. A later analysis assigned CDR3 sequences and most-parsimonious VDJ recombination scenarios with the TCRdist pipeline. A later analysis defined each TCR beta chain by its CDR3 amino acid sequence plus V-gene family, and excluded reads lacking a unique V-gene family. As a way to deal with suspected cross-contamination and a sequencing artifact, a later analysis dropped 450 to 600 nucleotide sequences that were highly shared and had low generation probability. A later analysis calculated a clonal expansion index for each public chain from normalized within-repertoire ranks of inferred template counts. In a later analysis, generation probabilities were computed using a VDJ recombination model fitted to out-of-frame rearrangements, and the results were checked against IGoR. Hypergeometric tests were used in a later analysis to score TCR-TCR, TCR-HLA and TCR-CMV co-occurrence, with a repertoire-size bias correction applied to the TCR pairs. To estimate false discovery rates, a later analysis permuted the HLA or CMV assignments 20 times. In a later analysis, co-occurring TCRs were grouped using DBSCAN, with TCRdist sequence similarity added in when clustering inside HLA-allele-positive subsets. For co-occurrence clustering, repertoires with fewer than 30,000 or more than 120,000 public chains were excluded, along with roughly 5 repertoires with anomalous nucleotide sharing. TCRdb re-hosts the immuneACCESS table, in-frame sequences only. Its copies lack some clones; in the studies checked, an unresolved V gene accounts for under half of them, and the cause for the rest is not known. V and J calls and clone size are given by that table; D and trimming were obtained from the DNA. This sample holds 100,000 to 150,000 clones; about 81% were observed only once. 0.85% to 1.4% of the sample is held by the ten biggest clonotypes.

Summary of the overall study and its limitations: In both the original and validation cohorts, the classifier was reported to diagnose cytomegalovirus status with high specificity and sensitivity. Several of the top co-occurrence clusters appeared to be linked to parvovirus B19, influenza, CMV and Epstein-Barr virus, according to a later analysis. A cluster of highly shared sequence variants was judged likely to be a technical artifact of the sequencing pipeline. A later analysis associated 17,000 or so TCR beta sequences with specific HLA alleles at a false discovery rate of 0.05. When HLA alleles, especially DR and DQ, strongly co-occurred, attributing TCR associations to individual alleles was difficult. An association between a missense DCLRE1C variant and V-gene and J-gene trimming of TCR beta chains was found in a later genetic analysis and replicated in an independent cohort. The study gave a list of over 150 TCR beta chains associated with cytomegalovirus. Most TCR sequences were observed very rarely across donors, whereas some public TCRs were present in many individuals. CMV serostatus was the only immune exposure information available for the cohort. Most CMV-associated TCR beta chains appeared to be HLA-restricted in a later analysis, and the HLA associations seemed to be driven largely by CMV exposure. Roughly uniform sequencing depth across donors was assumed in presence/absence analyses, although this assumption may not hold. In a later analysis, TCR association rates were found to vary across HLA loci, with the most associated TCRs seen for DRB1 alleles and the fewest for HLA-C alleles. Because counts were too low, 15 to 20 rarely observed V segments, including chromosome 9 orphons, were excluded from the earlier analysis of some 590 of the donors. An earlier analysis of approximately 540 of the donors showed that most TCR beta V segments appeared in productive rearrangements either about 90% or about 30% of the time, which broadly matched IMGT annotations. Linkage disequilibrium might explain the correlated functional status among segregating V segments, but an unknown experimental factor could not be excluded. Only TCR beta chains were sequenced in this cohort, and the absence of alpha or paired-chain data limited detectable features. In a later analysis, HLA-associated TCR beta chains showed more clonal expansion and lower generation probabilities than non-associated chains that were equally common. A further reported finding was that TCR beta sequences accurately predicted the HLA-A and HLA-B alleles for most subjects in the first cohort. Three of the identified cytomegalovirus-associated TCR beta chains were confirmed in vitro to be specific for cytomegalovirus antigens. Because the 87-base-pair reads could not distinguish some IMGT-functional V segments, including TRBV6-2 and TRBV6-3, those segments were excluded. Because some donors lacked HLA typing at each locus, the association tests relied only on the typed subset. According to a later genetic analysis, donors in an Asian-associated ancestry cluster had fewer N-insertions in productive TCRs than the approximately 690-donor mean. The authors suggested that the approach could potentially be generalized to other disease states and immunological phenotypes.

Reading from cysteine to phenylalanine, the CDR3 counts 16 amino acids. Solely the CDR3 DNA is kept, with 48 bases framed from the first base. From the germline V gene (reference sequence), CDR1 is SEHNR and CDR2 is FQNEAQ. In this chain, TRBV7-9 is recombined with TRBJ2-7, and 7 junctional nucleotides match TRBD2. Sequencing was done on a sample of PBMCs. The receptor was derived from a woman in her 30s in good health and CMV-seronegative. This receptor carries the CDR3 CSSSFHRGEWGYEQYF. The nucleotide sequence reads TGTTCCAGCAGCTTTCATCGGGGGGAGTGGGGCTACGAGCAGTACTTC.